This record looks at one TCR beta chain sequence and its context. The sample comes from a study of Ad26.COV2.S vaccination and SARS-CoV-2 variants. Libraries were prepared by immunoSEQ multiplex PCR; TCRdb keeps only in-frame clonotypes and omits some of them. Found here are about 480,000 clones, roughly 89% of them singletons; the top ten hold over 10%. With 6 bases removed from V and 0 bases from J, the gap between germline ends came to 22 bases. The CDR3 sequence is 18 residues long. Germline-derived CDR1 and CDR2 are MDHEN and SYDVKM. This sample's treatment: some 20 received Ad26.COV2.S at low or high dose, single or two shots; about 5 received placebo; per-sample allocation not given. Vaccine and placebo recipients were sampled on day 63 after the first injection.

This chain joins TRBV28 and TRBJ2-3; D is unresolved. The source of this sequence is a person between 18 and 65 years old who received the Ad26.COV2.S COVID-19 vaccine or a placebo. The sequences come from peripheral blood, collected in a trial of Ad26.COV2.S vaccine versus placebo. The CDR3, as DNA: TGTGCCAGCAGGGTGACAAGTCAAGTCCCCCCTAGCACAGATACGCAGTATTTT. Its protein product is CASRVTSQVPPSTDTQYF.